The 11 T cell receptor beta chains below come from one sample, sequenced in a study of cytomegalovirus exposure and HLA in healthy donors. Primers included in the PCR were 60 Vbeta and 13 Jbeta primers. Assay used: immunoSEQ multiplex PCR; TCRdb lists only in-frame clones, some missing. In the table there are nearly 200,000 clones, 70% to 80% of which are singletons. Sequencing input: PBMCs. The receptors come from a male donor in good health and CMV-seropositive.

The genes are TRBV6-6 and TRBJ1-5; D not resolved. V was shortened by 7 bases and J by 0 bases, with 10 bases between the two germline ends. CDR3 size: 14 residues. CDR1 is MNHNY and CDR2 is SVGAGI in the germline V gene (reference sequence). CDR3 residues: CASTVQTSNQPQHF. The DNA for the CDR3 is TGTGCCAGCACCGTACAGACTAGCAATCAGCCCCAGCATTTT.

Points on this clone: At one of its ends the junction is not consistent with the germline gene, which may arise from a read error. This rearrangement joins TRBV7-7 to TRBJ2-1, with 9 bases identical to TRBD2. CDR1 is SSHAT and CDR2 is FNYEAQ in the germline V gene (reference sequence). The CDR3 contains 16 residues. The DNA for the CDR3 is TGTGCTAGCAGCTTAGAGGCGGGAGGGATCCACAATGAGCAGTTCTTC. Protein sequence: CASSLEAGGIHNEQFF. Supplemented by reference TRBV7-7 and TRBJ2-1, the full variable domain reads GAGVSQSPRYKVTKRGQDVTLRCDPISSHATLYWYQQALGQGPEFLTYFNYEAQPDKSGLPSDRFSAERPEGSISTLTIQRTEQRDSAMYRCASSLEAGGIHNEQFFGPGTRLTVL.

As for this clone: An end of the junction differs from the germline gene, which may be a read error. The chain combines TRBV7-9 with TRBJ1-1, with D perhaps TRBD1 (6 bases). The CDR3 consists of 14 residues. Germline V gives CDR1 SEHNR, CDR2 FQNEAQ (reference sequence). CDR3 sequence reads: CSSSAMGAGTEAFF. CDR3 nucleotide sequence: TGTTCCAGCAGCGCCATGGGGGCAGGCACTGAAGCTTTCTTT.

This sequence joins TRBV28 and TRBJ1-1; TRBD1 matches 11 bases. The CDR3 runs 18 residues. CDR1 is MDHEN, CDR2 SYDVKM, per germline. Trimming at V came to 1 base and at J to 1 base, leaving 8 bases not matched to a gene. The CDR3 sequence is CASSLYGTGGLGNTEAFF. Here the CDR3 DNA reads TGTGCCAGCAGTTTATATGGGACAGGGGGTCTTGGGAACACTGAAGCTTTCTTT.

This clone was picked up one time. This chain links TRBV9 with TRBJ1-1; no firm D call. CDR1 and CDR2 from the germline V gene are SGDLS and YYNGEE. V dropped 0 bases and J dropped 2 bases, with 8 bases sitting between them. The CDR3 extends over 14 amino acids. The CDR3 spells CASSVGNSNTEAFF. Written as DNA, the CDR3 is TGTGCCAGCAGCGTAGGTAACAGTAACACTGAAGCTTTCTTT.

This clone appeared once. The J gene is TRBJ2-7, the V gene TRBV19; D ambiguous. Germline V gene lookup returns CDR1 LNHDA and CDR2 SQIVND (reference sequence). Deletions cut 1 base from V and 0 bases from J, with 7 bases between. The CDR3 length is 14 residues. CDR3: CASSIGRYSYEQYF. The DNA for the CDR3 is TGTGCCAGTAGTATAGGGAGATACTCCTACGAGCAGTACTTC.

The chain couples TRBV10-3 to TRBJ2-7; no clear D. The CDR3 totals 12 residues. Germline lookup yields CDR1 ENHRY and CDR2 SYGVKD. The V and J ends lost 8 bases and 2 bases respectively, with 10 bases between them. The CDR3 DNA reads TGTGCCATCTCAGATCCCCCCTACGAGCAGTACTTC. As protein: CAISDPPYEQYF.

The V gene is TRBV4-3, the J gene TRBJ2-2; a possible D gene is TRBD2 (6 bases). This CDR3 has 16 residues. CDR1 and CDR2 from the germline V gene are LGHNA and YSLEER. Trimming took off 1 base at V and 4 bases at J, with 13 bases between the two ends. The CDR3 is CASSQGLGGITGELFF. The CDR3 DNA sequence: TGCGCCAGCAGCCAAGGATTGGGCGGGATCACCGGGGAGCTGTTTTTT.

This chain uses TRBV7-9 with TRBJ1-1; D is unresolved. The CDR3 totals 14 residues. V lost 5 bases and J lost 1, with 11 bases in between. Germline assignment: CDR1 SEHNR and CDR2 FQNEAQ (reference sequence). In DNA, the CDR3 is TGTGCCAGCAGCCCCTCCAACAGGAACACTGAAGCTTTCTTT. It codes for CASSPSNRNTEAFF.

The chain combines TRBV30 with TRBJ2-1, with a tentative D call TRBD1 (5 bases). The CDR3 is made up of 11 amino acids. Looked up from germline, CDR1 is GTSNPN and CDR2 is SVGIG (reference sequence). Trimming removed 4 bases from V and 6 bases from J, with 7 bases in between. The CDR3: CAWKGFNEQFF. The CDR3 nucleotides read TGTGCCTGGAAGGGGTTCAATGAGCAGTTCTTC.

The chain carries TRBV6-6 and TRBJ2-7, with TRBD1 matching over 10 bases. This CDR3 has 14 amino acids. The germline gives CDR1 MNHNY, CDR2 SVGAGI (reference sequence). The ends lost 7 bases at V and 4 bases at J; junction bases unmatched: 7. The chain's CDR3 is CASIPGQGRYEQYF. CDR3 DNA sequence: TGTGCCAGCATACCGGGACAGGGGAGGTACGAGCAGTACTTC.